These 16 T cell receptor beta chains originate from one sample sequenced in a study of T cells after yellow fever vaccination. From the 5' RACE reads, TCRdb called clonotypes with MiXCR, one entry per CDR3 protein. Here the sample spans approximately 580,000 distinct CDR3 sequences, roughly 17% being singletons. The sequences come from PBMCs, collected about 5 days after the first yellow fever vaccination. Every receptor here comes from a man aged 18 to 30 who received the YFV17D yellow fever vaccine.

The chain links TRBV18 to TRBJ1-1; no definite D call. Trimming removed 0 bases at V and 1 base at J, with 9 bases between. Germline CDR1 is KGHSH and CDR2 is LQKENI. The CDR3 loop spans 15 amino acids. This chain's CDR3 is CASSPPTNRNTEAFF. The CDR3 DNA reads as TGTGCCAGCTCACCACCTACGAATAGGAACACTGAAGCTTTCTTT.

The sample holds many counts of this clonotype. The chain couples TRBV6-5 to TRBJ1-4; unclear D gene. The CDR3 runs 14 residues. CDR1 MNHEY and CDR2 SVGAGI come from the germline V gene. V lost 0 bases and J lost 7, with 9 bases in between. This CDR3 reads CASSYSQTREKLFF. CDR3 sequence (DNA): TGTGCCAGCAGTTACTCACAGACGCGTGAAAAACTGTTTTTT.

This clonotype was recorded a few times. The gene calls are TRBV5-1 and TRBJ1-1, with no clear D. V lost 8 bases and J lost 0, with 11 bases in between. Germline V gene sequence: CDR1 SGHRS, CDR2 YFSETQ. This CDR3 has 13 residues. The CDR3 DNA sequence: TGCGCCAGTCAACAGAACATGAACACTGAAGCTTTCTTT. It yields the protein CASQQNMNTEAFF.

The chain combines TRBV10-2 with TRBJ2-7; D gene uncertain. Germline values: CDR1 WSHSY, CDR2 SAAADI. The CDR3 is 12 residues long. V dropped 0 bases and J dropped 3 bases, with 3 bases sitting between them. The CDR3 loop reads CASSESGYEQYV. The DNA for the CDR3 is TGCGCCAGCAGTGAGTCGGGCTACGAGCAGTACGTC.

This chain links TRBV25-1 with TRBJ2-1; D uncertain. The CDR3 totals 12 residues. In germline, CDR1 is MGHDK, CDR2 SYGVNS. V was pared by 3 bases and J by 7 bases, with 7 bases between. CDR3 sequence reads: CASSDGENEQFF. The CDR3 DNA is TGTGCCAGCAGTGATGGGGAAAATGAGCAGTTCTTC.

The gene calls are TRBV12-3 or TRBV12-4 and TRBJ1-2; D ambiguous. V dropped 3 bases and J dropped 8 bases, with 10 bases sitting between them. The CDR3 consists of 12 residues. Here the CDR3 DNA reads TGTGCCAGCAGTTTTAGTAGTGTGGGCTACACCTTC. This encodes CASSFSSVGYTF.

The chain couples TRBV4-1 to TRBJ1-2; D gene uncertain. V lost 4 bases, J lost 2 bases, and 11 bases lay in between. Germline V CDR1 and CDR2: MGHRA, YSYEKL. The CDR3 is 14 amino acids. Here the CDR3 reads CASSRSRGNYGYTF. The CDR3 DNA sequence: TGCGCCAGCAGCCGGTCGAGAGGGAACTATGGCTACACCTTC.

The chain has TRBV12-3 or TRBV12-4 and TRBJ2-2; D is perhaps TRBD1 (5 bases). There are 14 residues in the CDR3. V lost 4 bases to trimming and J lost 4 bases, with 10 bases between them. CDR3 region: CASSSQGTTGELFF. In DNA form, the CDR3 reads TGTGCCAGCAGTTCCCAGGGAACCACCGGGGAGCTGTTTTTT.

The chain is built from TRBV7-9 and TRBJ2-1, with D unresolved. The CDR3 sequence is 12 residues long. CDR1 SEHNR and CDR2 FQNEAQ come from the germline V gene (reference sequence). Trimming cost V 5 bases and J 5 bases, with 7 bases left between them. CDR3 in DNA: TGTGCCAGCAGCCGCGTAAACAATGAGCAGTTCTTC. As protein: CASSRVNNEQFF.

The gene calls are TRBV5-1 and TRBJ2-1; TRBD2 agrees at 9 bases. J lost 9 bases, V lost 5 bases, and 12 bases had no gene match. Germline loops: CDR1 SGHRS, CDR2 YFSETQ. The CDR3 is made up of 15 amino acids. CDR3 bases: TGCGCCAGCAGTTTTAGCGGGGGATATGGGAGTGAGCAGTTCTTC. This encodes CASSFSGGYGSEQFF.

This clonotype was observed many times. The chain combines TRBV7-2 with TRBJ2-5; D gene ambiguous. The CDR3 has 13 amino acids. Trimming took 3 bases from V and 5 from J, leaving 10 bases between them. CDR1 SGHTA and CDR2 FQGNSA come from the germline V gene. The CDR3 DNA sequence: TGTGCCAGCAGCTTTGGTGCGGAGGAGACCCAGTACTTC. This sequence encodes CASSFGAEETQYF.

This clonotype was recorded a few times. J is TRBJ2-7 and V is TRBV21-1; TRBD1 was called by the table and not checked on the DNA. TRBV21-1 is described as a pseudogene. The CDR3 totals 15 residues. CDR3 DNA: TGTGCCAGCGGTTGGGGACAGAAACCTTCCTACGAGCAGTACGTC. Amino acid sequence: CASGWGQKPSYEQYV.

The chain carries TRBV7-9 and TRBJ1-2; a possible D gene is TRBD1 (5 bases). The V gene's germline CDR1 is SEHNR and CDR2 FQNEAQ (reference sequence). The ends were cut back, 0 bases at V and 6 bases at J, with 8 bases in the middle. CDR3 length equals 13 residues. CDR3 nucleotides: TGTGCCAGCAGCTTAGCGGGGGAGGATGGCTACACCTTC. Translated, it gives CASSLAGEDGYTF. Complete variable domain (other parts from reference TRBV7-9 and TRBJ1-2): DTGVSQNPRHKITKRGQNVTFRCDPISEHNRLYWYRQTLGQGPEFLTYFQNEAQLEKSRLLSDRFSAERPKGSFSTLEIQRTEQGDSAMYLCASSLAGEDGYTFGSGTRLTVV.

This clonotype occurred a few times. The V call is TRBV29-1, the J call TRBJ2-5, with D perhaps TRBD1 (6 bases). There are 12 residues in the CDR3. The germline V and J ends were trimmed by 3 bases and 7 bases, with 12 bases remaining between them. Looked up from germline, CDR1 is SQVTM and CDR2 is ANQGSEA. CDR3 sequence reads: CSVDSGAGTQYF. The CDR3 DNA reads as TGCAGCGTTGATTCAGGGGCTGGGACCCAGTACTTC.

This clonotype was recorded a few times. This chain joins TRBV18 and TRBJ2-1, with TRBD2 identical over 15 bases. Germline trimming cut 4 bases from V and 8 bases from J; bases unmatched to any gene: 6. Germline CDR1 and CDR2: KGHSH and LQKENI. This CDR3 contains 16 residues. CDR3: CASSRRTSGGADEQFF. CDR3 sequence (DNA): TGTGCCAGCTCACGAAGGACTAGCGGGGGGGCTGATGAGCAGTTCTTC.

J is TRBJ1-1 and V is TRBV27; D is ambiguous. Germline assignment: CDR1 MNHEY and CDR2 SMNVEV (reference sequence). This CDR3 has 15 amino acids. V lost 2 bases to trimming and J lost 3 bases, with 13 bases between them. The CDR3 loop is CASSLRPGGYTEAFF. The DNA for the CDR3 is TGTGCCAGCAGTTTAAGGCCGGGAGGGTACACTGAAGCTTTCTTT.